A selection of T cell receptor beta chains follows, all from one sample in a study of T cells in tuberculosis. Profiled with immunoSEQ multiplex PCR; TCRdb holds only in-frame clones, not every one. The sample has more than 70,000 clones, approximately 90% seen once. The specimen sequenced was CD1b-GMM tetramer-negative cells sorted from PBMCs. The receptors were gathered from an adult woman with latent tuberculosis. The CDR3 runs from the conserved cysteine through the conserved F or W. A D gene is named only where the DNA matches it firmly. Part of the rows lack a size; the others show once, few, many or a class for expanded clones.

j_gene	v_gene	d_gene	abundance	CDR3nt	CDR3aa
TRBJ2-3	TRBV7-2	-	-	TGTGCCAGCAGCCCCATCCCGGGCCGGGGGAAAGATACGCAGTATTTT	CASSPIPGRGKDTQYF
TRBJ1-2	TRBV5-1	-	-	TGCGCCAGCAGCTCCAGGGGACCACATGGCTACACCTTC	CASSSRGPHGYTF
TRBJ1-2	TRBV20-1	TRBD1	-	TGCAGTGCAGTTACAGGGGATGGCTACACCTTC	CSAVTGDGYTF
TRBJ2-7	TRBV18	TRBD2	-	TGTGCCAGCTCACCAGTAACTAGCGGGGGGATGTACGAGCAGTACTTC	CASSPVTSGGMYEQYF
TRBJ2-3	TRBV7-6	-	-	TGTGCCAGCAGCTTAGGAGGGCCTCAAATTGGCACAGATACGCAGTATTTT	CASSLGGPQIGTDTQYF
TRBJ2-5	TRBV7-2	TRBD1	-	TGTGCCAGCAGCTTCAGAGGGGGCCTTTCCGAGACCCAGTACTTC	CASSFRGGLSETQYF
TRBJ2-6	TRBV29-1	TRBD2	-	TGCAGCGTTCCCGCGGGACTATCGGGGGCCAACGTCCTGACTTTC	CSVPAGLSGANVLTF
TRBJ2-1	TRBV5-4	TRBD2	-	TGTGCCAGCAGCCCAACCGGGACTAGAGCCTACAATGAGCAGTTCTTC	CASSPTGTRAYNEQFF
TRBJ2-5	TRBV2	-	-	TGTGCCAGCACAGGGTACGAGACCCAGTACTTC	CASTGYETQYF
TRBJ1-6	TRBV2	-	-	TGTGCCAGCGGTCCGCTGGGACTGCTGAATTCACCCCTCCACTTT	CASGPLGLLNSPLHF
TRBJ1-1	TRBV2	-	-	TGTGCCAGCAGTGTGGACGGAGGAAACACTGAAGCTTTCTTT	CASSVDGGNTEAFF
TRBJ2-3	TRBV6-1	TRBD1	-	TGTGCCAGCAGTACCCCGGGACAGGTCACAGATACGCAGTATTTT	CASSTPGQVTDTQYF
TRBJ1-5	TRBV6-6	TRBD1	-	TGTGCCAGCAGTTACCGCGGGGCAGGGGGAAATCAGCCCCAGCATTTT	CASSYRGAGGNQPQHF
TRBJ1-1	TRBV4-3	-	once	TGCGCCAGCAGCCAAGCAGGGGTTAAGACTGAAGCTTTCTTT	CASSQAGVKTEAFF
TRBJ2-2	TRBV7-2	TRBD2	-	TGTGCCAGCAGTTTTGACATAGCGGGGGGGCGTGGGGAGCTGTTTTTT	CASSFDIAGGRGELFF
TRBJ1-1	TRBV19	-	-	TGTGCCAGTAGTTCAGGGGCCCCGGCGTACACTGAAGCTTTCTTT	CASSSGAPAYTEAFF
TRBJ2-2	TRBV7-3	-	-	TGTGCCAGCAGCTTACCCCGAGGGGGGGACACCGGGGAGCTGTTTTTT	CASSLPRGGDTGELFF
TRBJ1-2	TRBV27	TRBD1	-	TGTGCCAGCAGTCCAGGGGGTTCTAACTATGGCTACACCTTC	CASSPGGSNYGYTF
TRBJ2-1	TRBV6-1	-	-	TGTGCCAGCACTCGCGAGGGCGGGTACAATGAGCAGTTCTTC	CASTREGGYNEQFF
TRBJ2-5	TRBV7-2	-	once	TGTGCCAGCAGCCCTCAACAGGGGACCCAGTACTTC	CASSPQQGTQYF
TRBJ2-5	TRBV28	-	-	TGTGCCAGCAGTTTGGCGGGACCAGGTCGCCACTTC	CASSLAGPGRHF
TRBJ1-4	TRBV30	TRBD1	-	TGTGCCTGCACAGGGGGCAGGGGTGAAAAACTGTTTTTT	CACTGGRGEKLFF
TRBJ1-6	TRBV25-1	TRBD1	-	TGTGCCAGCAGTGAGCCGACAGGGAGGAATTCACCCCTCCACTTT	CASSEPTGRNSPLHF
TRBJ2-2	TRBV11-3	-	-	TGTGCCAGCAGCGACGGGGGATTGAGCGGGGAGCTGTTTTTT	CASSDGGLSGELFF
TRBJ1-4	TRBV15	TRBD1	-	TGTGCCACCAGCAGAGATCTCGGGACAGGGGGTGAAAAACTGTTTTTT	CATSRDLGTGGEKLFF
TRBJ2-7	TRBV10-3	TRBD2	-	TGTGCCATCAGGTTTCCGGGGGGTTCCTACGAGCAGTACTTC	CAIRFPGGSYEQYF
TRBJ1-5	TRBV19	TRBD1	once	TGTGCCAGTGACAGGGGCAGCAATCAGCCCCAGCATTTT	CASDRGSNQPQHF
TRBJ1-1	TRBV5-1	-	-	TGCGCCAGCAGCTTGTGGCAAATGAACACTGAAGCTTTCTTT	CASSLWQMNTEAFF